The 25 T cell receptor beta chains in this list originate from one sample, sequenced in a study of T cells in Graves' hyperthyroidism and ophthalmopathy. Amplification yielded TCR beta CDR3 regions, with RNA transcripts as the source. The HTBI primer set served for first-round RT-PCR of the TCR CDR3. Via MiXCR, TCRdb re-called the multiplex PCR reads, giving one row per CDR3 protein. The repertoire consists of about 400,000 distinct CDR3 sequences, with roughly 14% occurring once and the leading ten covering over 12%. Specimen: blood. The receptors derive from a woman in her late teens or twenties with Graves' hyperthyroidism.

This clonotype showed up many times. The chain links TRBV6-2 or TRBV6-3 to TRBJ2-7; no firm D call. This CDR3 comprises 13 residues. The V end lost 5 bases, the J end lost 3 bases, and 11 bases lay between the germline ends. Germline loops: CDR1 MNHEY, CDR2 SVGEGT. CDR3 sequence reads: CASSRGRNYEQYF. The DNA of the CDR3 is TGTGCCAGCAGTCGTGGACGGAACTACGAGCAGTACTTC.

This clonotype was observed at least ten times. The CDR3 region has the DNA TGTGCCAGCAGTTTGCAGGGTAGCGCGTACAATGAGCAGTTCTTC. Its translation is CASSLQGSAYNEQFF. This chain joins TRBV27 and TRBJ2-1; TRBD1 or TRBD2 may be the D gene (5 bases each). Germline CDR1 is MNHEY and CDR2 is SMNVEV (reference sequence). CDR3 length: 15 amino acids. The V end lost 3 bases, the J end lost 4 bases, and 13 bases lay between the germline ends.

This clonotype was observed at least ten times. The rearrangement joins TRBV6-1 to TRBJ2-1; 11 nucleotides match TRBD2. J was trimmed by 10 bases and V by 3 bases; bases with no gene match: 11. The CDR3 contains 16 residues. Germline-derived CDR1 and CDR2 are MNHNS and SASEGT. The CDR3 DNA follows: TGTGCCAGCAGTGAGCCTCGGACTAGCGGGTCCAAGGAGCAGTTCTTC. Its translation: CASSEPRTSGSKEQFF.

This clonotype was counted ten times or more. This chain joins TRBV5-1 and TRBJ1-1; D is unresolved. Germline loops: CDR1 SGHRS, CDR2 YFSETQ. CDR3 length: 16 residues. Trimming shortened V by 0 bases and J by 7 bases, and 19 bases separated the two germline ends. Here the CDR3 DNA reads TGCGCCAGCAGCTTGGCCAGATTCACAATTCGAAATGAAGCTTTCTTT. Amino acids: CASSLARFTIRNEAFF.

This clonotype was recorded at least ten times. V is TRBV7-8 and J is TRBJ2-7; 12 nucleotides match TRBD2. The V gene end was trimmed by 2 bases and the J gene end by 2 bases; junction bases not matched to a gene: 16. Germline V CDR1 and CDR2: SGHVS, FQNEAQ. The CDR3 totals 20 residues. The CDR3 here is CASSLSILRETSGGAYEQYF. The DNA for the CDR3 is TGTGCCAGCAGCTTATCAATACTGAGGGAGACTAGCGGGGGAGCCTACGAGCAGTACTTC.

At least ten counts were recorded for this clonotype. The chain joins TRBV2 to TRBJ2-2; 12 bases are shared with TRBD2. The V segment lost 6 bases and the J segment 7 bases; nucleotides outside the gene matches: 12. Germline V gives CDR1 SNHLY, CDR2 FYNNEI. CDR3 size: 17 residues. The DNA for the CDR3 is TGTGCCAGCAGCCGAACGACTAGCGGGAGAGGTAGCGGGGAGCTGTTTTTT. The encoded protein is CASSRTTSGRGSGELFF. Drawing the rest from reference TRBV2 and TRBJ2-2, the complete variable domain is EPEVTQTPSHQVTQMGQEVILRCVPISNHLYFYWYRQILGQKVEFLVSFYNNEISEKSEIFDDQFSVERPDGSNFTLKIRSTKLEDSAMYFCASSRTTSGRGSGELFFGEGSRLTVL.

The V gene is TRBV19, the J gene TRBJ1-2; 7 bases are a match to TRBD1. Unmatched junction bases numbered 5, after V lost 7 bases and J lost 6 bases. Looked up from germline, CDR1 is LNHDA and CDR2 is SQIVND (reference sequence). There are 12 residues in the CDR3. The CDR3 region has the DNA TGTGCCAGTACCCTGACAGGGCATGGCTACACCTTC. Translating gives CASTLTGHGYTF. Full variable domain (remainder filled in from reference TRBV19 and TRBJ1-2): DGGITQSPKYLFRKEGQNVTLSCEQNLNHDAMYWYRQDPGQGLRLIYYSQIVNDFQKGDIAEGYSVSREKKESFPLTVTSAQKNPTAFYLCASTLTGHGYTFGSGTRLTVV.

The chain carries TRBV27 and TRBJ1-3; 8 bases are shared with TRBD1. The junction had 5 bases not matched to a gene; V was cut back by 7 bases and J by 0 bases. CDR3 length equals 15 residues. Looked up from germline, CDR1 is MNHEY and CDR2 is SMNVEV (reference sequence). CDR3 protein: CASKPGQGSGNTIYF. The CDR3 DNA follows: TGTGCCAGCAAACCTGGACAGGGCTCTGGAAACACCATATATTTT.

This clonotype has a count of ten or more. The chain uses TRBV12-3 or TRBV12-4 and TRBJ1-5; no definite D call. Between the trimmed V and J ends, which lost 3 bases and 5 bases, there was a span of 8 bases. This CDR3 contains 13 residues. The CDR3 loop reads CASSFGWDQPQHF. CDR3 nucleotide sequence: TGTGCCAGCAGTTTTGGTTGGGATCAGCCCCAGCATTTT.

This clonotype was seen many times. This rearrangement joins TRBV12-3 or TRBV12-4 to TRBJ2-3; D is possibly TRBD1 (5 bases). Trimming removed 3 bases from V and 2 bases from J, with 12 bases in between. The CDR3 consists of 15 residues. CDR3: CASSLGRAYTDTQYF. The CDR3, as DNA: TGTGCCAGCAGTTTGGGCAGGGCATACACAGATACGCAGTATTTT.

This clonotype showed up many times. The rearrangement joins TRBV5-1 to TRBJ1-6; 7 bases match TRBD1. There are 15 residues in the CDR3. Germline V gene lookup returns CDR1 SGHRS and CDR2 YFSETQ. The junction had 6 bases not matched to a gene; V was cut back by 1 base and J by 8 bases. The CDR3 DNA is TGCGCCAGCAGCTTGAAAGGGGGCTTTTATTCACCCCTCCACTTT. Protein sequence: CASSLKGGFYSPLHF.

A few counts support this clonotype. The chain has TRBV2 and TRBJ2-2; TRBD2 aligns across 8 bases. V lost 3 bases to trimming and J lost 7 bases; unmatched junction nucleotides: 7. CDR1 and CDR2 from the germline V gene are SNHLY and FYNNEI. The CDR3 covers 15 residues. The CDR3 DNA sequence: TGTGCCAGCAGTGATATAGCGGGGACTGGCGGGGAGCTGTTTTTT. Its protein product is CASSDIAGTGGELFF.

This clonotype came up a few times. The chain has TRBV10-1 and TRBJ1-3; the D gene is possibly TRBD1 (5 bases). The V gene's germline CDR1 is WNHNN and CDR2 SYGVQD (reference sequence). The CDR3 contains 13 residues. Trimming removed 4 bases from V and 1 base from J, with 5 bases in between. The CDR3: CASSGQSGNTIYF. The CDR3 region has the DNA TGCGCCAGCAGTGGACAGTCTGGAAACACCATATATTTT.

DNA of the CDR3: TGTGCCAGCAGCTTATGGGACAGGGGTCCCTACAATGAGCAGTTCTTC. Translation: CASSLWDRGPYNEQFF. The chain recombines TRBV7-9 with TRBJ2-1, with 10 bases that match TRBD1. V lost 2 bases to trimming and J lost 2 bases; unmatched junction nucleotides: 3. The CDR3 extends over 16 amino acids. In germline, CDR1 is SEHNR, CDR2 FQNEAQ (reference sequence).

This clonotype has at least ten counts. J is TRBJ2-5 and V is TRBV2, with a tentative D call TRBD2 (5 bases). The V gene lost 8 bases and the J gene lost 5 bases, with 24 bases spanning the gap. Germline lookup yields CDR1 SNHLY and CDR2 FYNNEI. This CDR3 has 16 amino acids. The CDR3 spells CASSYDQSSRRETQYF. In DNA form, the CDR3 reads TGTGCCAGCTCCTACGACCAATCTAGCAGACGGGAGACCCAGTACTTC.

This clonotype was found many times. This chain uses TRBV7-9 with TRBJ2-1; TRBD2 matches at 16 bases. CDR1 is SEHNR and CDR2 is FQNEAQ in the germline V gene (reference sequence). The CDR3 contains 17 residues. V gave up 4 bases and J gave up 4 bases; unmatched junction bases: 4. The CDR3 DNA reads TGTGCCAGCAGCTCGGGACTAGCGGGAGGGAAATACAATGAGCAGTTCTTC. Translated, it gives CASSSGLAGGKYNEQFF.

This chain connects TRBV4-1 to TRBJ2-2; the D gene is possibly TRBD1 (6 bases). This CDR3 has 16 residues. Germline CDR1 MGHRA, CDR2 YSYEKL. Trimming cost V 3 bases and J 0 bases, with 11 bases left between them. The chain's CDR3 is CASSHPGQSNTGELFF. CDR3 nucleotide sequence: TGCGCCAGCAGCCACCCCGGACAGTCGAACACCGGGGAGCTGTTTTTT.

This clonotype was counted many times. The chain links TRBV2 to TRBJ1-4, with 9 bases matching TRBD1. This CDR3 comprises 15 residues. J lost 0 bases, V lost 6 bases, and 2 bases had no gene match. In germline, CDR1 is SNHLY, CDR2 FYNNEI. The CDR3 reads CASRGQGTTNEKLFF. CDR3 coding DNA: TGTGCCAGCAGAGGACAGGGGACAACTAATGAAAAACTGTTTTTT.

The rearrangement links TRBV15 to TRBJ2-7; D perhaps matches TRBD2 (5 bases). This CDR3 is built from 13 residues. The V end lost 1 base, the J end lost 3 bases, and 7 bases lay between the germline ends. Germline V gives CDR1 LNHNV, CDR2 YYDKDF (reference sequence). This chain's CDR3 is CATSRGESYEQYF. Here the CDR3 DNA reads TGTGCCACCAGCAGAGGGGAGAGCTACGAGCAGTACTTC. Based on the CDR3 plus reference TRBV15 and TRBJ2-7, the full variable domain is DAMVIQNPRYQVTQFGKPVTLSCSQTLNHNVMYWYQQKSSQAPKLLFHYYDKDFNNEADTPDNFQSRRPNTSFCFLDIRSPGLGDTAMYLCATSRGESYEQYFGPGTRLTVT.

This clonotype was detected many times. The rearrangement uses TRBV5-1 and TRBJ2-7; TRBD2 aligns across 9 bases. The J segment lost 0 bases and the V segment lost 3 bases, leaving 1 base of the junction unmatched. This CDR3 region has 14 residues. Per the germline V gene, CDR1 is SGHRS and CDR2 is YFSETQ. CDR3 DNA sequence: TGCGCCAGCAGCTCTAGCGGGGCCTCCTACGAGCAGTACTTC. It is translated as CASSSSGASYEQYF.

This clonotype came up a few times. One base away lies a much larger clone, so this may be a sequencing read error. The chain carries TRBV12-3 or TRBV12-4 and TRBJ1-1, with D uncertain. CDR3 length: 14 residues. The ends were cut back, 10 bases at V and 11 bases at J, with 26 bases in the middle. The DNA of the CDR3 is TGTGCCACCAATAATTCTCCATTGGGCCGAGGGGCTTTCTTT. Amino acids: CATNNSPLGRGAFF.

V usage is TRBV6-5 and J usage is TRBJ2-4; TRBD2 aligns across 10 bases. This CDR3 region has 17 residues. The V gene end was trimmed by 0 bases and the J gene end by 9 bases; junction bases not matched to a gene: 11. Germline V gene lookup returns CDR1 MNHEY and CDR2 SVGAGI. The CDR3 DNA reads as TGTGCCAGCAGTTACTCGAACACAGCGGGGGGGCGGGGCATTCAGTACTTC. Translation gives CASSYSNTAGGRGIQYF.

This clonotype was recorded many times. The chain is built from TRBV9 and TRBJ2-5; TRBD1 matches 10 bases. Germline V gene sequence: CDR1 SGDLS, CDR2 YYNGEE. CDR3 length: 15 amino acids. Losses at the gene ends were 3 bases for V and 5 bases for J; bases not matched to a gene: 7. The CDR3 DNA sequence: TGTGCCAGCAGCGCCCAGGGACAGGGGAAGGAGACCCAGTACTTC. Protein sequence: CASSAQGQGKETQYF.

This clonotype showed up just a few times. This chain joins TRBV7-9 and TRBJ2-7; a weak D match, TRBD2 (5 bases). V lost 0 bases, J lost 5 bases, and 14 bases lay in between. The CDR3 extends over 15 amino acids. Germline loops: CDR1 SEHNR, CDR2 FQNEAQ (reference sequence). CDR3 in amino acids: CASSLAGGPPDEQYF. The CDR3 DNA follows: TGTGCCAGCAGCTTAGCCGGCGGGCCGCCCGACGAGCAGTACTTC.

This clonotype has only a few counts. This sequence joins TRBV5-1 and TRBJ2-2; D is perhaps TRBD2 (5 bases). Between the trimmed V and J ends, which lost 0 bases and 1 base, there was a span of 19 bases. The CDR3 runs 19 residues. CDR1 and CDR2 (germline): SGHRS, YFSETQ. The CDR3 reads CASSLGYPGMNRNTGELFF. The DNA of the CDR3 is TGCGCCAGCAGCTTGGGGTATCCGGGAATGAACCGGAACACCGGGGAGCTGTTTTTT.